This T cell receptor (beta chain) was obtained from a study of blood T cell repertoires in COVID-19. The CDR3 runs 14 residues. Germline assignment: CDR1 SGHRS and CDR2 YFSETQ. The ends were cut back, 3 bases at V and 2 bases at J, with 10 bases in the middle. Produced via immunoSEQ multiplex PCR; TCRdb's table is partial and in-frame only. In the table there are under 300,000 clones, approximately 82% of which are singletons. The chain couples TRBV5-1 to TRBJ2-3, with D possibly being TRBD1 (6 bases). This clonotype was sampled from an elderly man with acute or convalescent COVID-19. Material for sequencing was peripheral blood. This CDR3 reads CASSSGQTTDTQYF. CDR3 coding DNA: TGCGCCAGCAGCTCCGGACAGACCACAGATACGCAGTATTTT.